The entry below describes one T cell receptor beta chain. No antigen is known for it. Profiling relied on immunoSEQ multiplex PCR, and the TCRdb table lists in-frame clones only, not all of them. The profile covers under 45,000 clones, with approximately 94% appearing a single time and over 0.2% taken by the ten largest. The entry originates in a study of graft-versus-host responses after intestinal transplantation. Study-level information: Tacrolimus and steroids were given for two to three years to all recipients after anti-thymocyte globulin induction.

The V gene's germline CDR1 is MDHEN and CDR2 SYDVKM. V dropped 1 base and J dropped 0 bases, with 8 bases sitting between them. This CDR3 contains 15 residues. The chain recombines TRBV28 with TRBJ2-3; D is unclear. The source was unstimulated CD4+ T cells sorted from spleen or lymph node cells, collected before transplant. The receptor was derived from a human donor who was the organ donor for an intestinal transplant. CDR3 sequence (DNA): TGTGCCAGCAGTTTATCGGGTGGTAGCACAGATACGCAGTATTTT. This sequence encodes CASSLSGGSTDTQYF.